Listed here are 9 T cell receptor beta chains from one sample, sequenced in a study of blood T cells in healthy people across ages. A sample-barcoded 5' primer and a J-beta primer mix were used in a second PCR of about 7 to 12 cycles. TCRdb fed the 5' RACE reads into MiXCR, producing one record per CDR3 protein. The sample consists of around 1,800,000 distinct CDR3 sequences, roughly two fifths of them appearing once. Sequencing was done on a sample of blood. These receptors came from a human donor in good health.

The V and J genes are TRBV4-3 and TRBJ2-7, with D possibly being TRBD1 (5 bases). The CDR3 loop spans 15 amino acids. The germline V gene has CDR1 LGHNA and CDR2 YSLEER. Deletions cut 2 bases from V and 2 bases from J, with 13 bases between. CDR3 coding DNA: TGCGCCAGCAGCCAATCAGGGCAGCGAACCTACGAGCAGTACTTC. As protein: CASSQSGQRTYEQYF.

The V gene is TRBV7-6, the J gene TRBJ1-3; D not resolved. Per the germline V gene, CDR1 is SGHVS and CDR2 is FNYEAQ. The CDR3 spans 16 residues. V was trimmed by 5 bases and J by 0 bases, leaving 14 bases between them. CDR3 in DNA: TGTGCCAGCAGCCCGGCCACAAGACTCTCTGGAAACACCATATATTTT. Translated: CASSPATRLSGNTIYF.

The chain uses TRBV7-2 and TRBJ1-1, with 11 positions matching TRBD1. The J segment lost 7 bases and the V segment lost 6 bases, leaving 10 bases of the junction unmatched. The CDR3 contains 15 residues. Germline V lookup: CDR1 SGHTA, CDR2 FQGNSA. The CDR3 is CASSLDRGPFYEAFF. The DNA of the CDR3 is TGTGCCAGCAGTTTGGACAGGGGGCCGTTCTATGAAGCTTTCTTT.

In DNA, the CDR3 is TGTGCCAGCAGATCCACCAGGGGGCAAATAAGGGATGAGCAGTTCTTC. This encodes CASRSTRGQIRDEQFF. This chain links TRBV7-8 with TRBJ2-1, with TRBD1 matching 8 bases. Trimming at V came to 6 bases and at J to 8 bases, leaving 15 bases not matched to a gene. The germline gives CDR1 SGHVS, CDR2 FQNEAQ. The CDR3 spans 16 residues.

This clonotype showed up just once. This rearrangement joins TRBV12-3 or TRBV12-4 to TRBJ2-7; 7 bases are a match to TRBD2. The end of the DNA is better explained by TRBJ2-5, so the J call may be wrong. The CDR3 loop spans 15 amino acids. CDR3 sequence: CASSLWGGFVETQYF. DNA for the CDR3: TGTGCCAGCAGTTTATGGGGGGGTTTCGTGGAGACCCAGTACTTC.

The chain combines TRBV20-1 with TRBJ1-3; TRBD1 matches 9 bases. This CDR3 has 12 amino acids. The germline CDR1 and CDR2 sequences are DFQATT and SNEGSKA (reference sequence). V lost 5 bases to trimming and J lost 11 bases; unmatched junction nucleotides: 7. The CDR3 region has the DNA TGCAGTGCTCGCGACAGGGGGTACGCCATATATTTT. The encoded protein is CSARDRGYAIYF.

The chain joins TRBV14 to TRBJ2-4; 8 bases match TRBD1. Matching the DNA end better, TRBJ2-7 makes the J call doubtful. The CDR3 is 16 amino acids. CDR1 is SGHDN, CDR2 FVKESK, per germline. CDR3: CASSQNPGTGVYEQYF. CDR3 nucleotide sequence: TGTGCCAGCAGCCAAAATCCCGGGACAGGCGTCTACGAGCAGTACTTC.

This clonotype came up a few times. This chain joins TRBV4-1 and TRBJ2-3; D not resolved. Looked up from germline, CDR1 is MGHRA and CDR2 is YSYEKL. V gave up 0 bases and J gave up 0 bases, with 7 bases separating them. The CDR3 loop spans 15 amino acids. Here the CDR3 reads CASSQEVPSTDTQYF. Written as DNA, the CDR3 is TGCGCCAGCAGCCAAGAAGTTCCTAGCACAGATACGCAGTATTTT.

The V and J genes are TRBV9 and TRBJ1-5; D gene uncertain. Germline lookup yields CDR1 SGDLS and CDR2 YYNGEE. This CDR3 spans 15 amino acids. Between the trimmed V and J ends, which lost 0 bases and 2 bases, there was a span of 9 bases. The CDR3 is CASSVGGFGNQPQHF. CDR3 nucleotide sequence: TGTGCCAGCAGCGTAGGAGGGTTCGGCAATCAGCCCCAGCATTTT.